Sequencing of this TCR beta chain was carried out in a study of blood T cell repertoires in COVID-19. Trimming pared 9 bases from V and 5 bases from J, leaving 12 bases between. This CDR3 region has 13 residues. Germline CDR1 reads KGHDR; CDR2 reads SFDVKD. In the authors' methods: Using reference gene primer amplification, nucleated cell counts were estimated. This table comes from immunoSEQ multiplex PCR, and its TCRdb copy is limited to in-frame clones, with some not included. V and J calls plus clone size are reproduced from that table; the DNA served to infer D and trimming. The sample lists about 160,000 clones; just under 95% were seen once.

The sequenced material came from peripheral blood. This clonotype was obtained from a woman aged 50 to 60 with acute or convalescent COVID-19. V and J are TRBV24-1 and TRBJ2-2; tentative D call: TRBD1 (8 bases). In DNA form, the CDR3 reads TGTGCCACCGGACAGGGAGGGACCGGGGAGCTGTTTTTT. It is translated as CATGQGGTGELFF.